The present entry profiles one T cell receptor beta chain with its context. The sample is drawn from a study of blood T cell repertoires in COVID-19. Source study methods: From reference gene primer amplification, estimates of nucleated cell counts were derived. Method: immunoSEQ multiplex PCR; TCRdb's copy keeps in-frame clones and lacks some. The V and J calls and clone size come from that table; D and trimming were worked out from the DNA. The data hold fewer than 300,000 clones, with 90% to 95% observed a single time. J lost 1 base, V lost 7 bases, and 4 bases had no gene match. From germline, CDR1 is SGHRS and CDR2 YFSETQ. This CDR3 comprises 14 residues.

The receptor's source is a woman aged 25 to 39 with COVID-19, enrolled during active disease. Material for sequencing was peripheral blood. This chain links TRBV5-1 with TRBJ2-7; TRBD1 aligns across 11 bases. The CDR3 loop is CASHGDRGSYEQYF. CDR3 DNA sequence: TGCGCCAGCCACGGGGACAGGGGGTCCTACGAGCAGTACTTC.